This TCR beta chain was sequenced during a study of T cell changes during pregnancy in multiple sclerosis. The CDR3 contains 13 residues. Germline V gene lookup returns CDR1 KGHSH and CDR2 LQKENI. With 6 bases removed from V and 5 bases from J, the gap between germline ends came to 13 bases. The protocol was immunoSEQ multiplex PCR, while the TCRdb copy is restricted to in-frame clones and leaves out a portion. Among roughly 25,000 clones listed, 88% were seen once. The chain employs TRBV18 and TRBJ2-5, with D perhaps matching TRBD2 (5 bases). This specimen consisted of CD4+ T cells from peripheral blood mononuclear cells, obtained in the first trimester of pregnancy. The clonotype was recovered from a female donor in good health, enrolled as a control in a pregnancy study. CDR3 nucleotide sequence: TGTGCCAGCTCCCCCGGACTGGGTGAGACCCAGTACTTC. Encoded protein: CASSPGLGETQYF.